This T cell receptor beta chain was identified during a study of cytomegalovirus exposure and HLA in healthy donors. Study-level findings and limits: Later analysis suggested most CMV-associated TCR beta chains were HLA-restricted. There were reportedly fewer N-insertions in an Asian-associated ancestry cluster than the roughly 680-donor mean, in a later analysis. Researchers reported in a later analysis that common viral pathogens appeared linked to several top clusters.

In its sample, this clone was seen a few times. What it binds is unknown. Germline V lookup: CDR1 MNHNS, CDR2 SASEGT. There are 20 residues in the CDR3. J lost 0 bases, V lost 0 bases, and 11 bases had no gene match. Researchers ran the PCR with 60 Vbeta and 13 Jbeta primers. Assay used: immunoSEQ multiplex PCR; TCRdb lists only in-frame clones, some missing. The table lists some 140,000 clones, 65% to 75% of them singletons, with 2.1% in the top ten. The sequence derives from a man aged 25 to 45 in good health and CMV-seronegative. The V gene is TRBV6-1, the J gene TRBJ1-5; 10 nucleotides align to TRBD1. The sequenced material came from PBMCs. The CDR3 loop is CASSEAGGQGVVYSNQPQHF. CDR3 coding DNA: TGTGCCAGCAGTGAAGCGGGAGGACAGGGGGTCGTGTATAGCAATCAGCCCCAGCATTTT.